This TCR beta chain was captured in a study of blood T cell repertoires in COVID-19. Study at large: The United States, Italy and Spain were the sources of the acute and convalescent COVID-19 samples. Nucleic acid was either cDNA or gDNA, and it came from T cells, B-cell-depleted T cells, or PBMCs.

After removal of 6 bases from V and 2 bases from J, the junction contained 1 base not matched to a gene. Germline V gene lookup returns CDR1 LGHDT and CDR2 YNNKEL (reference sequence). This CDR3 region has 14 residues. The authors' processing: Amplification from reference gene primers served as the basis for estimated nucleated cell counts. The repertoire was sequenced with immunoSEQ multiplex PCR; TCRdb's copy has only in-frame clones and lacks some. V and J calls and clone size are given by that table; D and trimming were obtained from the DNA. In the table there are approximately 250,000 clones, approximately 86% of which are singletons.

Source material: peripheral blood. This receptor was obtained from a man in his forties with active or convalescent COVID-19. The V gene is TRBV3-1 (or the pseudogene TRBV3-2), the J gene TRBJ2-5; 12 bases are shared with TRBD2. The CDR3 loop reads CASRTSGGQETQYF. CDR3 bases: TGTGCCAGCAGGACTAGCGGGGGACAAGAGACCCAGTACTTC.